The rows below give T cell receptor beta chains drawn from one sample of a study of T cells after yellow fever vaccination. TCRdb reanalysed the 5' RACE reads using MiXCR and keeps one entry per CDR3 protein. The repertoire holds around 310,000 distinct CDR3 sequences, with 4% to 5.5% as singletons. This specimen consisted of PBMCs, obtained 15 days after the yellow fever booster vaccination. The source of these receptors is a man younger than 35 who received the YFV17D yellow fever vaccine. Each CDR3 is given with its conserved first and last residue. The order of the fields is clone size, V gene, D gene, J gene, CDR3 protein, CDR3 DNA. D genes are given only for firm matches. Clone size appears in some rows only: once, few, many, or a class for an expanded clone.

size: many; V: TRBV7-2; D: TRBD1; J: TRBJ2-7; CDR3: CASSLTSGQVYEQYF; DNA: TGTGCCAGCAGCCTTACCTCCGGACAGGTCTACGAGCAGTACTTC
size: few; V: TRBV7-2; D: NA; J: TRBJ1-3; CDR3: CASSAYTGNTIYF; DNA: TGTGCCAGCAGCGCCTATACTGGAAACACCATATATTTT
size: NA; V: TRBV4-3; D: NA; J: TRBJ2-1; CDR3: CASSQPAVAGLSYNEQFF; DNA: TGCGCCAGCAGCCAACCGGCGGTTGCAGGCCTATCCTACAATGAGCAGTTCTTC
size: many; V: TRBV6-2/TRBV6-3; D: NA; J: TRBJ2-5; CDR3: CASSYPGAERQTQYF; DNA: TGTGCCAGCAGTTACCCCGGGGCGGAGCGGCAGACCCAGTACTTC
size: few; V: TRBV7-8; D: NA; J: TRBJ2-1; CDR3: CASSFAYKYNEQFF; DNA: TGTGCCAGCAGCTTTGCGTACAAATACAATGAGCAGTTCTTC
size: many; V: TRBV5-6; D: NA; J: TRBJ1-2; CDR3: CASSLATWTAYGYTF; DNA: TGTGCCAGCAGCTTGGCCACGTGGACAGCCTATGGCTACACCTTC
size: few; V: TRBV29-1; D: TRBD2; J: TRBJ2-7; CDR3: CSVEIWSGGNAYEQYF; DNA: TGCAGCGTTGAAATTTGGAGCGGGGGGAACGCCTACGAGCAGTACTTC
size: many; V: TRBV7-2; D: NA; J: TRBJ1-5; CDR3: CASSLHGNQPQHF; DNA: TGTGCCAGCAGCCTCCACGGCAATCAGCCCCAGCATTTT
size: NA; V: TRBV4-3; D: NA; J: TRBJ1-1; CDR3: CASSHTGMNTEAFF; DNA: TGCGCCAGCAGCCACACAGGGATGAACACTGAAGCTTTCTTT
size: many; V: TRBV7-9; D: NA; J: TRBJ1-2; CDR3: CASTLGQDYGYTF; DNA: TGTGCCAGCACACTAGGGCAGGACTATGGCTACACCTTC
size: many; V: TRBV29-1; D: NA; J: TRBJ1-1; CDR3: CSVEDWGVPEAFF; DNA: TGCAGCGTTGAAGATTGGGGGGTTCCTGAAGCTTTCTTT
size: many; V: TRBV5-5; D: NA; J: TRBJ1-1; CDR3: CASSPGIGAEAFF; DNA: TGTGCCAGCAGCCCCGGAATAGGCGCTGAAGCTTTCTTT
size: few; V: TRBV7-2; D: NA; J: TRBJ2-7; CDR3: CASSSRTASYEQYF; DNA: TGTGCCAGCAGCTCCAGGACCGCGTCCTACGAGCAGTACTTC
size: many; V: TRBV7-2; D: NA; J: TRBJ1-3; CDR3: CASSLLQSAGLGNTIYF; DNA: TGTGCCAGCAGCTTACTGCAGTCTGCAGGGCTGGGAAACACCATATATTTT
size: NA; V: TRBV5-1; D: TRBD1; J: TRBJ1-4; CDR3: CASRDRDNEKLFF; DNA: TGCGCCAGCCGGGACAGAGATAATGAAAAACTGTTTTTT
size: NA; V: TRBV20-1; D: NA; J: TRBJ1-2; CDR3: CSAQEVLIYGYTF; DNA: TGCAGTGCCCAGGAAGTCCTAATCTATGGCTACACCTTC
size: many; V: TRBV15; D: NA; J: TRBJ1-5; CDR3: CATSRGEARIGGQPQHF; DNA: TGTGCCACCAGCCGAGGGGAGGCCCGGATTGGGGGACAGCCCCAGCATTTT
size: NA; V: TRBV28; D: NA; J: TRBJ1-1; CDR3: CASRGSLNTEAFF; DNA: TGTGCCAGCAGGGGGTCCTTGAACACTGAAGCTTTCTTT
size: few; V: TRBV14; D: NA; J: TRBJ2-1; CDR3: CASSQDWWGEQFF; DNA: TGTGCCAGCAGCCAAGATTGGTGGGGTGAGCAGTTCTTC
size: NA; V: TRBV5-1; D: NA; J: TRBJ1-2; CDR3: CASSITSRAEGGYTF; DNA: TGCGCCAGCAGCATAACCTCCAGGGCGGAGGGTGGCTACACCTTC
size: few; V: TRBV7-8; D: NA; J: TRBJ2-1; CDR3: CASSPGLAHEQFF; DNA: TGTGCCAGCAGCCCGGGACTGGCCCATGAGCAGTTCTTC